The clone carrying this T cell receptor (beta chain) was detected ten times or more. These data originate in a study of human T cells and chemical hapten exposure. Time point described: pre-sensitization, week 0. Treatment specified: therapeutic diphenylcyclopropenone sensitization with weekly scalp DPC. V lost 6 bases and J lost 0, with 18 bases in between. Germline V gives CDR1 MNHEY, CDR2 SVGAGI. The CDR3 loop spans 17 amino acids. TCRdb re-called the RACE reads through MiXCR, storing one row per CDR3 protein. The data hold roughly 38,000 distinct CDR3 sequences, with 7.5% to 8% observed a single time.

V gene TRBV6-5 combines with J gene TRBJ1-3; tentatively, D is TRBD1 (6 bases). This sequence was found in a woman aged 50 to 60 with alopecia areata. Some clones in this sample may be carry-over from other donors' samples. The sequences come from whole blood, collected in connection with sensitization to the hapten diphenylcyclopropenone (DPC). In DNA, the CDR3 is TGTGCCAGCAGGCCCCCCCGACAGGCGCCCTCTGGAAACACCATATATTTT. This encodes CASRPPRQAPSGNTIYF.